This entry lists 26 T cell receptor beta chains sequenced from one sample in a study of read filtering for tumor transcriptome and immune sequencing. This library used 300 to 450 ng RNA and molecular barcoded adaptors spanning alpha/delta and beta/gamma chains. MiXCR, applied by TCRdb to the reads, yields one record per CDR3 protein. The data hold tens of thousands of distinct CDR3 sequences, with about an eighth observed a single time. The sequenced sample was a population of CD138-negative cells sorted from bone marrow. These TCRs come from a donor over 35 with multiple myeloma.

This clonotype was observed many times. V and J are TRBV7-2 and TRBJ1-5; D is perhaps TRBD1 (5 bases). Trimming shortened V by 5 bases and J by 3 bases, and 17 bases separated the two germline ends. Germline CDR1 reads SGHTA; CDR2 reads FQGNSA. This CDR3 has 16 residues. The CDR3 DNA sequence: TGTGCCAGCAGCCCTCTAGGGGCGCCTGTCAATCAGCCCCAGCATTTT. Amino acids: CASSPLGAPVNQPQHF.

This clonotype was detected many times. The chain combines TRBV18 with TRBJ2-5; 8 bases match TRBD1. The V segment lost 4 bases and the J segment 4 bases; nucleotides outside the gene matches: 8. CDR3 size: 15 residues. Per germline, CDR1 KGHSH and CDR2 LQKENI. The CDR3 sequence: CASSRGQGSGETQYF. CDR3 coding DNA: TGTGCCAGCTCACGCGGACAGGGTTCAGGAGAGACCCAGTACTTC.

Points on this clonotype: This could be a read error, since a much larger clone is one nucleotide away. V usage is TRBV7-2 and J usage is TRBJ2-7; TRBD1 agrees at 8 bases. V lost 2 bases to trimming and J lost 5 bases; unmatched junction nucleotides: 8. The CDR3 totals 15 residues. Germline lookup yields CDR1 SGHTA and CDR2 FQGNSA. The CDR3 sequence is CASSLRQGAGDEQYF. The CDR3, as DNA: TGTGCCAGCAGCTTACGGCAGGGGGCTGGCGACGAGCAGTACTTC.

In its sample, this clonotype was seen a few times. The rearrangement links TRBV12-3 or TRBV12-4 to TRBJ2-3, with 10 bases that match TRBD2. This CDR3 contains 15 residues. J was trimmed by 3 bases and V by 5 bases; bases with no gene match: 5. Here the CDR3 DNA reads TGTGCCAGCAGTAGACCGGGACTAGCGACAGATACGCAGTATTTT. Residues: CASSRPGLATDTQYF.

In this sample, this clonotype turned up many times. This rearrangement joins TRBV9 to TRBJ2-1, with D maybe TRBD1 (7 bases). Trimming removed 0 bases at V and 10 bases at J, with 11 bases between. This CDR3 region has 13 residues. CDR1 SGDLS and CDR2 YYNGEE come from the germline V gene. Here the CDR3 DNA reads TGTGCCAGCAGCGTAGGCGGGGACAGCGAGCAGTTCTTC. It yields the protein CASSVGGDSEQFF. Based on the CDR3 plus reference TRBV9 and TRBJ2-1, the full variable domain is DSGVTQTPKHLITATGQRVTLRCSPRSGDLSVYWYQQSLDQGLQFLIQYYNGEERAKGNILERFSAQQFPDLHSELNLSSLELGDSALYFCASSVGGDSEQFFGPGTRLTVL.

This clonotype has ten or more counts. The chain employs TRBV6-5 and TRBJ1-5, with D unclear. The germline V and J ends were trimmed by 4 bases and 6 bases, with 7 bases remaining between them. Germline V gene data show CDR1 as MNHEY and CDR2 as SVGAGI. The CDR3 has 12 residues. CDR3 sequence: CASSSSGQPQHF. DNA for the CDR3: TGTGCCAGCAGTTCCTCGGGTCAGCCCCAGCATTTT.

This clonotype occurred many times. This chain connects TRBV3-1 to TRBJ2-1, with D hard to call. V lost 3 bases and J lost 5, with 20 bases in between. The germline V gene has CDR1 LGHDT and CDR2 YNNKEL (reference sequence). This CDR3 contains 17 residues. This CDR3 reads CASSQTLNGGLNNEQFF. The CDR3 nucleotides are TGTGCCAGCAGCCAGACACTAAACGGCGGTTTAAACAATGAGCAGTTCTTC.

This clonotype showed up many times. The V call is TRBV12-3 or TRBV12-4, the J call TRBJ2-7; 7 positions agree with TRBD2. Unmatched junction bases numbered 4, after V lost 5 bases and J lost 0 bases. CDR3 length: 14 residues. The CDR3 loop is CASSHTSASYEQYF. Here the CDR3 DNA reads TGTGCCAGCAGTCACACTAGCGCCTCCTACGAGCAGTACTTC.

This clonotype was observed at least ten times. The junction departs from germline at one end; a sequencing error may be responsible. The chain combines TRBV20-1 with TRBJ2-2, with TRBD1 as a possible D gene (6 bases). Germline V gene data show CDR1 as DFQATT and CDR2 as SNEGSKA (reference sequence). CDR3 length equals 15 residues. The CDR3 region is CSAKYTGRNTGELFF. CDR3 coding DNA: TGCAGTGCTAAGTATACAGGGCGTAACACCGGGGAGTTGTTTTTT.

This clonotype showed up many times. The V call is TRBV20-1, the J call TRBJ2-7; tentative D call: TRBD1 (5 bases). V gave up 6 bases and J gave up 3 bases, with 15 bases separating them. The germline V gene encodes CDR1 DFQATT and CDR2 SNEGSKA (reference sequence). The CDR3 totals 13 residues. CDR3 DNA: TGCAGTGCCTTAGGGGCTCCGTTCTACGAGCAGTACTTC. This gives the protein CSALGAPFYEQYF.

This clonotype was seen repeatedly, ten times or more. The chain couples TRBV18 to TRBJ2-1; 9 nucleotides line up with TRBD2. From germline, CDR1 is KGHSH and CDR2 LQKENI. The junction had 11 bases not matched to a gene; V was cut back by 6 bases and J by 5 bases. This CDR3 is built from 16 residues. The CDR3 region has the DNA TGTGCCAGCTCCCACGAAAGAACTAGCGGGCACAATGAGCAGTTCTTC. It encodes CASSHERTSGHNEQFF.

The sample holds many counts of this clonotype. CDR3 nucleotides: TGTGCCAGCAGGATTTCCGGGACTAGCTTTCACAATGAGCAGTTCTTC. The encoded protein is CASRISGTSFHNEQFF. The gene calls are TRBV7-8 and TRBJ2-1; TRBD2 matches at 9 bases. This CDR3 spans 16 amino acids. J gave up 5 bases and V 6 bases, and 11 bases lay outside the gene matches. Germline V gene sequence: CDR1 SGHVS, CDR2 FQNEAQ.

This clonotype is labeled medium-sized. The CDR3 reads CASSPPLRQAHNEQFF. CDR3 DNA: TGTGCCAGTAGTCCACCCTTGAGGCAGGCGCACAATGAGCAGTTCTTC. V gene TRBV19 combines with J gene TRBJ2-1, with D unclear. The CDR3 length is 16 residues. Trimming removed 5 bases at V and 5 bases at J, with 19 bases between. Germline CDR1 reads LNHDA; CDR2 reads SQIVND (reference sequence).

This clonotype occurred many times. The chain's CDR3 is CSATSLADNPTDTQYF. CDR3 nucleotides: TGCAGCGCCACATCACTAGCGGATAACCCCACAGATACGCAGTATTTT. The gene calls are TRBV29-1 and TRBJ2-3; 8 bases line up with TRBD2. Germline V lookup: CDR1 SQVTM, CDR2 ANQGSEA. This CDR3 is 16 amino acids long. With 7 bases clipped from V and 2 bases from J, the junction kept 14 bases outside the gene matches.

This clonotype was recorded many times. CDR3 region: CASSPWTLGGTTEAFF. The CDR3 bases are TGCGCCAGCAGCCCCTGGACCCTGGGTGGAACCACTGAAGCTTTCTTT. This chain joins TRBV5-1 and TRBJ1-1; D is unresolved. The CDR3 sequence is 16 residues long. Germline loops: CDR1 SGHRS, CDR2 YFSETQ. V lost 4 bases to trimming and J lost 4 bases, with 20 bases between them.

In this sample, this clonotype turned up many times. The chain joins TRBV7-2 to TRBJ2-7, with TRBD2 matching 8 bases. The J segment lost 3 bases and the V segment lost 0 bases, leaving 10 bases of the junction unmatched. Germline CDR1 and CDR2: SGHTA and FQGNSA. The CDR3 covers 17 residues. CDR3 sequence reads: CASSLADRGGYLYEQYF. CDR3 nucleotide sequence: TGTGCCAGCAGCTTAGCGGATCGGGGGGGGTATCTCTACGAGCAGTACTTC.

This clonotype was seen ten or more times. V and J are TRBV4-3 and TRBJ1-1; D is perhaps TRBD1 (5 bases). Trimming stripped 3 bases from V and 0 bases from J, with 8 bases between. The germline gives CDR1 LGHNA, CDR2 YSLEER. There are 14 residues in the CDR3. In DNA, the CDR3 is TGCGCCAGCAGCCAGTGGGACTTGAACACTGAAGCTTTCTTT. It yields the protein CASSQWDLNTEAFF.

In its sample, this clonotype was seen many times. This rearrangement joins TRBV4-3 to TRBJ2-2, with a tentative D call TRBD1 (6 bases). In germline, CDR1 is LGHNA, CDR2 YSLEER. The CDR3 length is 15 residues. Deletions cut 3 bases from V and 2 bases from J, with 10 bases between. The CDR3 loop is CASSQDSLNTGELFF. Written as DNA, the CDR3 is TGCGCCAGCAGCCAGGACAGCCTAAACACCGGGGAGCTGTTTTTT.

This clonotype was recorded at least ten times. This chain links TRBV5-4 with TRBJ2-7, with D possibly TRBD1 on 5 matching bases. Per the germline V gene, CDR1 is SGHNT and CDR2 is YYREEE (reference sequence). The CDR3 runs 13 residues. The germline V and J ends were trimmed by 0 bases and 3 bases, with 7 bases remaining between them. The CDR3 region has the DNA TGTGCCAGCAGCTTGGTAGACAGCTACGAGCAGTACTTC. It encodes CASSLVDSYEQYF.

This clonotype was observed at least ten times. J is TRBJ2-2 and V is TRBV5-5; 10 bases agree with TRBD2. The V gene end was trimmed by 4 bases and the J gene end by 4 bases; junction bases not matched to a gene: 10. Looked up from germline, CDR1 is SGHKS and CDR2 is YYEKEE (reference sequence). The length of the CDR3 is 17 residues. The CDR3 nucleotides read TGTGCCAGCAGCCTCACCGGGGCTAGCGGGAGCACCGGGGAGCTGTTTTTT. It is translated as CASSLTGASGSTGELFF. The full variable domain, in which reference TRBV5-5 and TRBJ2-2 provide the parts outside the CDR3, is DAGVTQSPTHLIKTRGQQVTLRCSPISGHKSVSWYQQVLGQGPQFIFQYYEKEERGRGNFPDRFSARQFPNYSSELNVNALLLGDSALYLCASSLTGASGSTGELFFGEGSRLTVL.

This clonotype was seen at least ten times. This CDR3 is CASSRGSNQPQHF. CDR3 bases: TGTGCCAGCTCTCGTGGAAGCAATCAGCCCCAGCATTTT. This chain connects TRBV7-9 to TRBJ1-5; D is undetermined. The V end lost 8 bases, the J end lost 1 base, and 9 bases lay between the germline ends. Germline lookup yields CDR1 SEHNR and CDR2 FQNEAQ (reference sequence). This CDR3 has 13 amino acids.

This clonotype was counted ten times or more. The rearrangement links TRBV15 to TRBJ1-4; D gene unclear. The CDR3 runs 15 residues. V was pared by 1 base and J by 2 bases, with 8 bases between. Germline V gives CDR1 LNHNV, CDR2 YYDKDF (reference sequence). DNA for the CDR3: TGTGCCACCAGCAGAGTCCGGCGTACTAATGAAAAACTGTTTTTT. It codes for CATSRVRRTNEKLFF.

This clonotype was found many times. The chain is built from TRBV6-6 and TRBJ2-7; TRBD1 matches at 8 bases. The J segment lost 2 bases and the V segment lost 6 bases, leaving 0 bases of the junction unmatched. CDR3 length: 12 residues. Germline V CDR1 and CDR2: MNHNY, SVGAGI (reference sequence). The CDR3 here is CASRGQAYEQYF. The CDR3 DNA is TGTGCCAGCAGGGGACAGGCCTACGAGCAGTACTTC.

Concerning this clonotype: Sequence at one end of the junction differs from germline and may be a read error. The chain combines TRBV29-1 with TRBJ2-1; 9 nucleotides match TRBD2. CDR1 and CDR2 (germline): SQVTM, ANQGSEA. This CDR3 region has 13 residues. CDR3 sequence reads: CSGNSGSIDEEFF. CDR3 in DNA: TGCAGCGGGAATAGCGGGAGTATCGATGAGGAGTTCTTC.

This clonotype appeared many times. The chain recombines TRBV2 with TRBJ2-5; 7 positions match TRBD1. This CDR3 spans 15 amino acids. Unmatched junction bases numbered 12, after V lost 7 bases and J lost 4 bases. Germline CDR1 SNHLY, CDR2 FYNNEI. CDR3 in amino acids: CASTYGQDFAETQYF. CDR3 sequence (DNA): TGTGCCAGCACTTACGGACAGGACTTTGCAGAGACCCAGTACTTC.

This clonotype was detected only a few times. A much more abundant neighbour one base away suggests this may be a read error. The genes are TRBV7-2 and TRBJ2-3; either TRBD1 or TRBD2 may fit D (5 bases each). Between the trimmed V and J ends, which lost 5 bases and 5 bases, there was a span of 14 bases. The CDR3 covers 14 residues. The germline V gene encodes CDR1 SGHTA and CDR2 FQGNSA. The CDR3 loop is CASSARGSEDTQYF. CDR3 DNA: TGTGCCAGCAGCGCGAGGGGCAGCGAAGATACGCAGTATTTT.